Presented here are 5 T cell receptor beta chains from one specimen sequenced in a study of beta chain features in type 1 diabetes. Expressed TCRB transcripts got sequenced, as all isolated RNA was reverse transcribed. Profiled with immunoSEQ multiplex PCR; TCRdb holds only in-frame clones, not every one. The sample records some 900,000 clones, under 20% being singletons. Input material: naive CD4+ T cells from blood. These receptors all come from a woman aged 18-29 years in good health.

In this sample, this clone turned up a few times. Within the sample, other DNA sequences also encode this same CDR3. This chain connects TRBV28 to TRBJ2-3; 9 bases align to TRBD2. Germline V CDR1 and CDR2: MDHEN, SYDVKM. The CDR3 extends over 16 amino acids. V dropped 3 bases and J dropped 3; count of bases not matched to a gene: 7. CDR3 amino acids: CASSLGLAGFTDTQYF. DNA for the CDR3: TGTGCCAGCAGTTTGGGGCTAGCGGGATTTACAGATACGCAGTATTTT. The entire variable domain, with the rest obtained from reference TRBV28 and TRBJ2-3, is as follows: DVKVTQSSRYLVKRTGEKVFLECVQDMDHENMFWYRQDPGLGLRLIYFSYDVKMKEKGDIPEGYSVSREKKERFSLILESASTNQTSMYLCASSLGLAGFTDTQYFGPGTRLTVL.

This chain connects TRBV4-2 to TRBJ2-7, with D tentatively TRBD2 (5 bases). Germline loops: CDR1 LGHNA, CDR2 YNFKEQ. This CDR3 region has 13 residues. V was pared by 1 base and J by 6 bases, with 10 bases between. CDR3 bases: TGTGCCAGCAGCCAAGGTGGTCGGGGCGAGCAGTACTTC. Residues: CASSQGGRGEQYF.

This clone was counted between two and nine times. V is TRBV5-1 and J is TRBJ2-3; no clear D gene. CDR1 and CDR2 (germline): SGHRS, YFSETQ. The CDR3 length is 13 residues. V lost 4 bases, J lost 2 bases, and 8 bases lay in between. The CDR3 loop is CASSGPTTDTQYF. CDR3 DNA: TGCGCCAGCAGCGGGCCAACCACAGATACGCAGTATTTT.

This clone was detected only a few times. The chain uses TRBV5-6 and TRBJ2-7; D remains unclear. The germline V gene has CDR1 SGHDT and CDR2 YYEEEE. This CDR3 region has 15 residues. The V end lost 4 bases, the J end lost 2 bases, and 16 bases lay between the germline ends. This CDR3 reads CASSPPGVPAYEQYF. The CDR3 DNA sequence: TGTGCCAGCAGCCCCCCAGGTGTACCTGCCTACGAGCAGTACTTC.

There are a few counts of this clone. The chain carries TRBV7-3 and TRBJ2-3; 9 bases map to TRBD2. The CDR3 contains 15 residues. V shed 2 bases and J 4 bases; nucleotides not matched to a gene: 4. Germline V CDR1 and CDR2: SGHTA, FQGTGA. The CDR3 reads CASSLSGLASDTQYF. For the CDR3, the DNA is TGTGCCAGCAGCTTATCGGGACTAGCTTCAGATACGCAGTATTTT.